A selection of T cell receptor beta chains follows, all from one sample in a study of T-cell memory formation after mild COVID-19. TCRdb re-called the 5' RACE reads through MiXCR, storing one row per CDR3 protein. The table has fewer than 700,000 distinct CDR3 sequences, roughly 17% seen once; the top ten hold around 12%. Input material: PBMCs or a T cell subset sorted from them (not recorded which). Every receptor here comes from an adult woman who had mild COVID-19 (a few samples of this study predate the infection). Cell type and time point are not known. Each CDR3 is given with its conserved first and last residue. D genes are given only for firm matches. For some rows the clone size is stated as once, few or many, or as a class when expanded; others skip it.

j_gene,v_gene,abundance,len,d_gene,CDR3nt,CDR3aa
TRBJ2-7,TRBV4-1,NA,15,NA,TGCGCCAGCAGCCTCCTCCCGGGACACAACTACGAGCAGTACTTC,CASSLLPGHNYEQYF
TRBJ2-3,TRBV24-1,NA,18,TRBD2,TGTGCCACCAGTGATCCAAAGAGGGCGGCGGGGGGCACAGATACGCAGTATTTT,CATSDPKRAAGGTDTQYF
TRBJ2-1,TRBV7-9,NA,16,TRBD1,TGTGCCAGCAGCCGACAGGGGGATATGTCCTACAATGAGCAGTTCTTC,CASSRQGDMSYNEQFF
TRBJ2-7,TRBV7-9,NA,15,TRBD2,TGTGCCAGCAGCTCGCTAGCGGGGAGCTCCTACGAGCAGTACTTC,CASSSLAGSSYEQYF
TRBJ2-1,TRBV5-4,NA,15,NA,TGTGCCAGCAGCTTCCTTAAGATGGGTTCCAATGAGCAGTTCTTC,CASSFLKMGSNEQFF
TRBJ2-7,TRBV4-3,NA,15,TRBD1,TGCGCCAGCAGCACCCGGACAGGGGGGTCGAACGAGCAGTACTTC,CASSTRTGGSNEQYF
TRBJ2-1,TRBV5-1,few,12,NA,TGCGCCAGCAGTAAGAACTACCATGAGCAGTTCTTC,CASSKNYHEQFF
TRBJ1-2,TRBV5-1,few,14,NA,TGCGCCAGCAGCTTGGAGGTCCTTAACTATGGCTACACCTTC,CASSLEVLNYGYTF
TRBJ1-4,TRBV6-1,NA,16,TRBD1,TGTGCCAGCAGTGAAGGCGGGACAGATTATAATGAAAAACTGTTTTTT,CASSEGGTDYNEKLFF
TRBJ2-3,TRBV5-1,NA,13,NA,TGCGCCAGCAGCTTGTCCTTCACAGATACGCAGTATTTT,CASSLSFTDTQYF
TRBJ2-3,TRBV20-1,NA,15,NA,TGCAGTGCTAGAGATCGTTCTAGCTTTACAGATACGCAGTATTTT,CSARDRSSFTDTQYF
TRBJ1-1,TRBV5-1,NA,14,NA,TGCGCCAGCACCCCGGACACAGTGAACACTGAAGCTTTCTTT,CASTPDTVNTEAFF
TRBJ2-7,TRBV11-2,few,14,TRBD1,TGTGCCAGCAGCTTAGGACAGGGGGCGGCCGAGCAGTACTTC,CASSLGQGAAEQYF
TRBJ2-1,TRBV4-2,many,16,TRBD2,TGTGCCAGCAGCCAAGATCGGGCTAGCGGGTGGAATGAGCAGTTCTTC,CASSQDRASGWNEQFF
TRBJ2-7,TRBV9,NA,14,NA,TGTGCCAGCAGCGTAGCTGGCCACTCCTACGAGCAGTACTTC,CASSVAGHSYEQYF
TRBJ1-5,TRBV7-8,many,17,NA,TGTGCCAGCAGCTCGTACAGGGTAGGGGTTTCTAATCAGCCCCAGCATTTT,CASSSYRVGVSNQPQHF
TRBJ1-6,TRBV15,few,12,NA,TGTGCCACCAGAAGTCAGAATTCACCCCTCCACTTT,CATRSQNSPLHF
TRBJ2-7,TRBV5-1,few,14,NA,TGCGCCAGCAGCTTTACAGACCGGGCCTACGAGCAGTACTTC,CASSFTDRAYEQYF
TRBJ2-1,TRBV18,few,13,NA,TGTGCCAGCTCACTCTCTAATGACAATGAGCAGTTCTTC,CASSLSNDNEQFF
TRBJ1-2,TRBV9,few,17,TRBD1,TGTGCCAGCACCCCTTCAGGACAGGGGTATGGTTTGCGAGGCTACACCTTC,CASTPSGQGYGLRGYTF
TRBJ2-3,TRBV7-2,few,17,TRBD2,TGTGCCAGCAGCTTACACAGCCTAGCGGGAGGTCAAGATACGCAGTATTTT,CASSLHSLAGGQDTQYF
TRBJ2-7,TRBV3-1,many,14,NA,TGTGCCAGCAGCCGACTAGTCACCTTCGGCGAGCAGTACTTC,CASSRLVTFGEQYF
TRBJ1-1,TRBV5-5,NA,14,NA,TGTGCCAGCAGCGGGAGGACAGAGAACACTGAAGCTTTCTTT,CASSGRTENTEAFF
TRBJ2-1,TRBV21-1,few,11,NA,TGTGCCAGCAGGGCAGAAGATGAGCAGTTCTTC,CASRAEDEQFF
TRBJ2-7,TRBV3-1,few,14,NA,TGTGCCAGCAGCCAAGGTTCAGCAGTCTACGAGCAGTACTTC,CASSQGSAVYEQYF
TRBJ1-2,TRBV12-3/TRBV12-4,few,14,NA,TGTGCCAGCAGTTTAGCGCCGGAAGGGGGTGGCTACACCTTC,CASSLAPEGGGYTF
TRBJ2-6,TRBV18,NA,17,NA,TGTGCCAGCTCACCACCGTGGGGGACCGATGGGGCCAACGTCCTGACTTTC,CASSPPWGTDGANVLTF
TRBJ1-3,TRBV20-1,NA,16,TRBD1,TGCAGTGCTAGCCCAATGGGACAGATCTCTGGAAACACCATATATTTT,CSASPMGQISGNTIYF
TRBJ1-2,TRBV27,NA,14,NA,TGTGCCAGCAGTTTAGGACAGCCCTACTATGGCTACACCTTC,CASSLGQPYYGYTF
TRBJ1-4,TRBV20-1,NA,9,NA,TGCAGTGCTACCGGGACGGATTATTTT,CSATGTDYF
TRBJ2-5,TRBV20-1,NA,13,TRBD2,TGCAGTGCTACCAGCGGGGCCGGGGAGACCCAGTACTTC,CSATSGAGETQYF
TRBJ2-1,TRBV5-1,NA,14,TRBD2,TGCGCCAGCAGCAAGGGACTAGCGGGAAATGAGCAGTTCTTC,CASSKGLAGNEQFF
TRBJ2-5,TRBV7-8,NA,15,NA,TGTGCCAGCAGCTTATGGGTGACTCTACAAGAGACCCAGTACTTC,CASSLWVTLQETQYF
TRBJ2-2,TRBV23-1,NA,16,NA,TGCGCCAGCAGTCACCGGACCCTTCGGCCCACCGGGGAGCTGTTTTTT,CASSHRTLRPTGELFF
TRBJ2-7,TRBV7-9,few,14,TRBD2,TGTGCCAGCAGTAGATCGGGAGGCTCCTACGAGCAGTACTTC,CASSRSGGSYEQYF
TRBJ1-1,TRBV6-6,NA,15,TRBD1,TGTGCCAGCAGTACTCCGGACAGGAGAAGCACTGAAGCTTTCTTT,CASSTPDRRSTEAFF
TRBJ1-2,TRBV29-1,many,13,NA,TGCAGCGTTGCGCAGGGGAGAGACTATGGCTACACCTTC,CSVAQGRDYGYTF
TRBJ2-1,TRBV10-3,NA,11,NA,TGTGCCATCAGTGAACTCAATGAGCAGTTCTTC,CAISELNEQFF
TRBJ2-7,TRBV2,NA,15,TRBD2,TGTGCCAGCAGTGAACAGACTAGCAAAGGGTACGAGCAGTACTTC,CASSEQTSKGYEQYF
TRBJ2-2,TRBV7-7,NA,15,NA,TGTGCTAGCATGGTGGACGCCACCAGCAACGGGGAGCTGTTTTTT,CASMVDATSNGELFF
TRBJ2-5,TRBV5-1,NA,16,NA,TGCGCCAGCAGCTTAGGCTCGAGGGGAGGTGGGGAGACCCAGTACTTC,CASSLGSRGGGETQYF
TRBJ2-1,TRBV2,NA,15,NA,TGTGCCAGCAGTGAAAGCTGGAGCTCCTACAATGAGCAGTTCTTC,CASSESWSSYNEQFF
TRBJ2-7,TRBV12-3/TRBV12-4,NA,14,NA,TGTGCCAGCAGTTTCGCTGCTGAGACGGCTGGACAGTACTTC,CASSFAAETAGQYF
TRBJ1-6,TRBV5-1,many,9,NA,TGCGCCAGCAGCTCGAACCGGCAATTT,CASSSNRQF
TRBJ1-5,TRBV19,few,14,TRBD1,TGTGCCAGTAGCGACAGGGGGGGCAATCAGCCCCAGCATTTT,CASSDRGGNQPQHF
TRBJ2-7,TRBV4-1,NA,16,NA,TGCGCCAGCAGCCAGACTTCGGGGAGCGAGTACTACGAGCAGTACTTC,CASSQTSGSEYYEQYF